This T cell receptor (beta chain) appears in the sequencing data of a study of shared clonotypes between healthy human individuals. About the study: Three plates each covered CD4 naive and memory; CD8 naive two, CD8 memory one.

Note on this clone: Other DNA sequences in this specimen translate into the identical CDR3.

Between the trimmed V and J ends, which lost 2 bases and 1 base, there was a span of 10 bases. CDR3 size: 14 residues. CDR1 and CDR2 from the germline V gene are SGHRS and YFSETQ. From CD4+ cells came CD45RA+ naive and CD45RA-negative memory subsets. Genomic DNA belonging to each subset was distributed in equal measure over several immunoSEQ plates. Here immunoSEQ multiplex PCR was the method, and the copy in TCRdb shows in-frame clones only, minus some. In the table there are about 2.3 million clones, 93% of which are singletons. The receptor was isolated from a man aged 18 to 29 in good health. Some clones in this sample may be carry-over from other donors' samples. This chain links TRBV5-1 with TRBJ2-7, with a possible D match to TRBD2 (6 bases). The material sequenced was naive CD4+ T cells from PBMCs. The subset was: CD45RA+ positively selected. CDR3 sequence (DNA): TGCGCCAGCAGCTTCTTGGGGGGTTCCTACGAGCAGTACTTC. Amino acids: CASSFLGGSYEQYF.